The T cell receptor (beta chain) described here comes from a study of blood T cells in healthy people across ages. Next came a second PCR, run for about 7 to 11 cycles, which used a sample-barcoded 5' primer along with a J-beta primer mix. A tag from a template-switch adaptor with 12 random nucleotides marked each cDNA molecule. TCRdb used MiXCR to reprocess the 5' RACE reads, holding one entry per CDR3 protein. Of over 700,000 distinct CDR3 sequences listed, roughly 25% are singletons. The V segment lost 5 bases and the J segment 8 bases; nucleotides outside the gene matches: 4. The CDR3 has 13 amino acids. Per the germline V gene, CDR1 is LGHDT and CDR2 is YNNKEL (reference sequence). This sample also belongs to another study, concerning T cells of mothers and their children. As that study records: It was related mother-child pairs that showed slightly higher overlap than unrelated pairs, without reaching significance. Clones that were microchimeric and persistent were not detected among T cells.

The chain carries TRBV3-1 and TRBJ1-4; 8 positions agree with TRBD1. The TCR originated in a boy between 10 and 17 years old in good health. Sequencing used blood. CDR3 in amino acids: CASSSGTGEKLFF. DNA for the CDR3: TGTGCCAGCAGCTCCGGGACAGGAGAAAAACTGTTTTTT.